Sequencing of this TCR beta chain was carried out in a study of cytomegalovirus exposure and HLA in healthy donors. The study ran its PCR with 60 Vbeta and 13 Jbeta primers. Produced via immunoSEQ multiplex PCR; TCRdb's table is partial and in-frame only. The sample table sets out approximately 27,000 clones. After removal of 4 bases from V and 8 bases from J, the junction contained 5 bases not matched to a gene. The CDR3 length is 12 residues. Germline assignment: CDR1 SGDLS and CDR2 YYNGEE. The chain is built from TRBV9 and TRBJ1-2; 7 bases agree with TRBD1. The clonotype originates from a man younger than 40 in good health and CMV-seronegative. Material: PBMCs. The CDR3 region is CASSRDSAGYTF. CDR3 DNA sequence: TGTGCCAGCAGCAGGGACAGTGCAGGCTACACCTTC.